The clone carrying this TCR beta chain was recorded a few times. The antigen remains unidentified. The data originate from a study of response to subunit inactivated influenza vaccine. Points from the study as a whole: The authors offered the suggestion that each seasonal influenza vaccination recruits few new T cells.

Using its own MiXCR run on the RT-PCR reads, TCRdb lists one record per CDR3 protein. The sample includes more than 450,000 distinct CDR3 sequences, approximately 7.1% of them seen just once. The clonotype originates from a man in his fifties or sixties who received an inactivated influenza vaccine. The sequences come from PBMCs from blood, collected approximately 25 months after vaccination.

The CDR3 DNA sequence: TGCAGTCGTAATGGACAGACCATGAACACTGAAGCTTTCTTT. Encoded protein: CSRNGQTMNTEAFF. The chain is built from TRBV20-1 and TRBJ1-1; D perhaps matches TRBD1 (6 bases). V was cut by 8 bases and J by 0 bases, with 16 bases left in between. This CDR3 is built from 14 residues. The germline V gene encodes CDR1 DFQATT and CDR2 SNEGSKA (reference sequence).